This T cell receptor beta chain originates from a study of T cells in Graves' hyperthyroidism and ophthalmopathy. After removal of 5 bases from V and 7 bases from J, the junction contained 8 bases not matched to a gene. The CDR3 is 13 amino acids. Amplification of TCR beta CDR3 regions was performed using RNA transcripts as template. Carried out on the TCR CDR3, a first-round RT-PCR used the HTBI primer set. TCRdb reprocessed the multiplex PCR reads with MiXCR, giving one entry per CDR3 protein. The table records 300,000 to 450,000 distinct CDR3 sequences, over 11% of them present only once. The sample consisted of blood. This receptor was obtained from an older woman with Graves' hyperthyroidism. V gene TRBV12-3 or TRBV12-4 combines with J gene TRBJ2-7; 7 bases fit TRBD2. The CDR3 reads CASSPGGIREQYF. CDR3 nucleotide sequence: TGTGCCAGCAGTCCGGGAGGTATACGAGAGCAGTACTTC.